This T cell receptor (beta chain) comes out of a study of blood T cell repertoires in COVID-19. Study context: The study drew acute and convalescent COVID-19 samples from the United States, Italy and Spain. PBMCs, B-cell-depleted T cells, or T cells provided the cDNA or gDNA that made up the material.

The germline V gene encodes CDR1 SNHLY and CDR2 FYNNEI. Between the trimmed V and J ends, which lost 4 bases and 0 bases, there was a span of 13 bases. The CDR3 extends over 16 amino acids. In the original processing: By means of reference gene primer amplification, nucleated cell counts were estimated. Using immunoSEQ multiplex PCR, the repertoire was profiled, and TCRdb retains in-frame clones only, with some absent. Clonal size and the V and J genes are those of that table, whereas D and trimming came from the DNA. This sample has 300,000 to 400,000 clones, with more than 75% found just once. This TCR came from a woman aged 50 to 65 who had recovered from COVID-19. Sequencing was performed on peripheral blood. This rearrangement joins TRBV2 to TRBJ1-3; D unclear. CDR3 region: CASSGEGPSSGNTIYF. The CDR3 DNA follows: TGTGCCAGCAGTGGGGAGGGCCCTTCCTCTGGAAACACCATATATTTT.